Sequencing of this TCR beta chain was carried out in a study of T cells after yellow fever vaccination. Study results and limitations: Detected again after the booster were most primary-vaccination clones, at approximately 95% CD4 and around 91% CD8. Overall, a small share of clonotypes was seen in both CD4 and CD8 compartments.

The V gene's germline CDR1 is SQVTM and CDR2 ANQGSEA. CDR3 length: 15 amino acids. V trimming: 4 bases; J trimming: 3 bases; junction bases outside the gene matches: 8. A single record per CDR3 protein comes from TCRdb applying MiXCR to the 5' RACE reads. This table has about 320,000 distinct CDR3 sequences, roughly 10% appearing once. This clonotype was detected ten times or more. The antigen is unknown. This clonotype originated in a man aged 18 to 30 who received the YFV17D yellow fever vaccine. The source material was CD4+ T cells sorted from PBMCs, sampled 45 days after the yellow fever booster vaccination. The chain joins TRBV29-1 to TRBJ2-7; 11 bases are a match to TRBD1. The chain's CDR3 is CSVVFGTGGYYEQYF. DNA for the CDR3: TGCAGCGTTGTGTTCGGGACAGGGGGTTACTACGAGCAGTACTTC.